This T cell receptor (beta chain) derives from a study of blood T cell repertoires in COVID-19 (dated by TCRdb to about 2020). A note on the overall study: The collaborator samples originated in the United States, Italy and Spain and spanned the acute and convalescent phases of COVID-19. The prospective study material was composed of cDNA or gDNA derived from T cells, B-cell-depleted T cells, or PBMCs. Deeply sampled blood TCRbeta repertoires from subjects exposed to, actively infected with, or recovered from COVID-19 were included in the dataset. The repertoires were made available in a free public database intended to serve as a resource for research on the immune response to SARS-CoV-2. The samples were drawn from two sources: the first 160 participants of the ongoing ImmuneRACE study, and fewer than 1,500 subjects contributed by 6 global collaborators. The sample metadata nearly always contained a de-identified subject ID, COVID-19 status, age in years and sex. Where available, HLA class I and class II types were taken from metadata supplied by the sample provider and were not determined by assay-based typing. Overall results and qualifications from the work: The quantity of clinical and demographic metadata differed by source and by participant and was supplied without curation.

On this clone: Which antigen it targets is not known. No clone much larger than this one lies a single base away; base qualities are absent.

Each collaborating institution followed its own protocols to collect whole blood in K2EDTA tubes. Collaborator samples were shipped for TCRbeta analysis as frozen whole blood, isolated PBMCs, or DNA extracted from either sample type. V is shortened by 2 bases, J by 3 bases, and the region joining them spans 18 bases. There are 17 amino acids in the CDR3, from cysteine to phenylalanine inclusive. Only the CDR3 region is kept as DNA, spanning 51 bases read in frame from base 1. Taken from the germline V gene (reference sequence), the CDR1 and CDR2 loops are LNHNV and YYDKDF. TCRbeta CDR3 regions were amplified from genomic DNA by means of the immunoSEQ Assay, a bias-controlled multiplex PCR. The authors' pipeline ran thus. Within the assay, amplification of reference gene primers was used to estimate how many nucleated cells each sample contained. Sequence reads were collapsed and filtered to measure the absolute abundance of every unique TCRbeta CDR3 rearrangement. For each sample, productive Simpson clonality was calculated as the square root of Simpson's diversity index over productive rearrangements. Imported from immuneACCESS, the table was reduced by TCRdb to in-frame sequences with V and J called. These copies leave out some clones; in studies compared against another copy, an unresolved V gene accounts for under half, and the cause of the remainder is not known. The DNA gave D and trimming, while V, J and clone size come from that table. This sample lists 150,000 to 190,000 clones; roughly four fifths were detected once. Together, the top ten hold more than 3.5% of the sample.

The sequence came from a woman older than 75 with acute or convalescent COVID-19. The V and J segments used are TRBV15 and TRBJ2-3, with a tentative D gene TRBD2 over 5 matching bases. The sample comprised peripheral blood. The CDR3 region reads CATSRLATGWRTDTQYF. The nucleotide sequence reads as follows: TGTGCCACCAGCAGACTCGCCACGGGCTGGAGGACAGATACGCAGTATTTT.